These 31 T cell receptor beta chains were all obtained from the same sample, sequenced in a study of preoperative IRX-2 immunotherapy in early breast cancer. The sample's treatment: preoperative locoregional IRX-2 cytokine immunotherapy. Clones were read by immunoSEQ multiplex PCR, and TCRdb kept only the in-frame ones, dropping some. The sample yields 25,000 or so clones, around 89% seen once. The sequences come from tumor tissue, collected after IRX-2 immunotherapy. The receptors were gathered from a human donor with breast cancer.

The chain couples TRBV11-2 to TRBJ2-1; 10 bases match TRBD2. Germline values: CDR1 SGHAT, CDR2 FQNNGV. This CDR3 region has 16 residues. The J segment lost 8 bases and the V segment lost 0 bases, leaving 7 bases of the junction unmatched. CDR3 in amino acids: CASSLEPGTSVHEQFF. The CDR3 bases are TGTGCCAGCAGCTTAGAGCCCGGGACTAGCGTTCATGAGCAGTTCTTC.

The CDR3 coding sequence is TGTGCCAGCAAGCCCGACTTTAATTCACCCCTCCACTTT. As protein: CASKPDFNSPLHF. The V call is TRBV28, the J call TRBJ1-6; D gene ambiguous. Trimming took off 7 bases at V and 6 bases at J, with 10 bases between the two ends. CDR1 and CDR2 from the germline V gene are MDHEN and SYDVKM. CDR3 length: 13 residues.

The chain links TRBV19 to TRBJ1-4; D gene uncertain. Germline V lookup: CDR1 LNHDA, CDR2 SQIVND (reference sequence). The CDR3 covers 11 residues. The ends were cut back, 9 bases at V and 8 bases at J, with 10 bases in the middle. The CDR3 nucleotides are TGTGCCAGCCAAACGAGAGAAAAACTGTTTTTT. It is translated as CASQTREKLFF.

This rearrangement joins TRBV15 to TRBJ2-3; D unclear. CDR1 is LNHNV and CDR2 is YYDKDF in the germline V gene (reference sequence). The CDR3 extends over 14 amino acids. Trimming removed 2 bases at V and 6 bases at J, with 12 bases between. CDR3 protein: CATSRPGPGDTQYF. The DNA of the CDR3 is TGTGCCACCAGCAGACCCGGCCCCGGGGATACGCAGTATTTT.

The chain carries TRBV28 and TRBJ2-1; D perhaps matches TRBD2 (5 bases). Germline lookup yields CDR1 MDHEN and CDR2 SYDVKM. Trimming shortened V by 7 bases and J by 15 bases, and 22 bases separated the two germline ends. The CDR3 sequence is 13 residues long. CDR3 DNA: TGTGCCAGCATACCCCACATTCGGGAAGCGTGGTTCTTC. This codes for CASIPHIREAWFF.

The V call is TRBV6-5, the J call TRBJ2-3; D perhaps matches TRBD1 (5 bases). Germline CDR1 and CDR2: MNHEY and SVGAGI. Trimming left V 0 bases short and J 1 base short, with 8 bases between. The CDR3 totals 15 residues. Here the CDR3 reads CASSYSTVRTDTQYF. CDR3 sequence (DNA): TGTGCCAGCAGTTACTCGACAGTCCGCACAGATACGCAGTATTTT.

The rearrangement uses TRBV5-4 and TRBJ1-3; D may be TRBD1 (6 bases). Trimming cost V 3 bases and J 0 bases, with 16 bases left between them. Germline lookup yields CDR1 SGHNT and CDR2 YYREEE (reference sequence). The CDR3 spans 17 residues. DNA of the CDR3: TGTGCCAGCAGCTCCGGTTTAGGGGGGGACTCTGGAAACACCATATATTTT. Translating it yields CASSSGLGGDSGNTIYF.

The chain has TRBV29-1 and TRBJ2-7; no clear D gene. This CDR3 contains 12 residues. V was cut by 3 bases and J by 4 bases, with 10 bases left in between. From germline, CDR1 is SQVTM and CDR2 ANQGSEA. The CDR3 bases are TGCAGCGTTGACTCAGACGGGTACGAGCAGTACTTC. Its protein product is CSVDSDGYEQYF.

The CDR3 sequence is CASSHARSQETQYF. In nucleotides, the CDR3 is TGCGCCAGCAGCCATGCACGATCCCAAGAGACCCAGTACTTC. The chain is built from TRBV4-1 and TRBJ2-5, with D hard to call. This CDR3 contains 14 residues. The V and J ends lost 3 bases and 1 base respectively, with 9 bases between them. Per germline, CDR1 MGHRA and CDR2 YSYEKL.

This chain uses TRBV30 with TRBJ1-3; D might be TRBD1 (5 bases). V was cut by 5 bases and J by 4 bases, with 18 bases left in between. CDR1 and CDR2 from the germline V gene are GTSNPN and SVGIG (reference sequence). CDR3 length: 15 amino acids. The CDR3 sequence: CAWGWTRGPGNTIYF. The CDR3 bases are TGTGCCTGGGGCTGGACAAGGGGTCCCGGAAACACCATATATTTT.

The chain joins TRBV18 to TRBJ2-1; a weak D match, TRBD1 (5 bases). Germline V lookup: CDR1 KGHSH, CDR2 LQKENI. This CDR3 comprises 15 residues. V gave up 3 bases and J gave up 5 bases, with 14 bases separating them. The CDR3 protein is CASSPGTGDNNEQFF. The CDR3, as DNA: TGTGCCAGCTCACCCGGCACAGGAGATAACAATGAGCAGTTCTTC.

The chain has TRBV9 and TRBJ2-3; D possibly uses TRBD1 or TRBD2 (5 bases each). The V gene's germline CDR1 is SGDLS and CDR2 YYNGEE. Trimming stripped 3 bases from V and 0 bases from J, with 11 bases between. The CDR3 runs to 15 residues. The CDR3 protein is CASSASGTSTDTQYF. The CDR3 nucleotides read TGTGCCAGCAGCGCCTCCGGGACCAGCACAGATACGCAGTATTTT.

The V gene is TRBV10-1, the J gene TRBJ2-3, with 11 bases lining up with TRBD2. Trimming at V came to 10 bases and at J to 1 base, leaving 7 bases not matched to a gene. The CDR3 spans 15 residues. Germline V gives CDR1 WNHNN, CDR2 SYGVQD (reference sequence). CDR3 DNA: TGCGCCACGAGTAGCGGGGGGGCAGGCACAGATACGCAGTATTTT. Translated, it gives CATSSGGAGTDTQYF.

There are a few counts of this clone. The chain links TRBV28 to TRBJ2-1; 7 nucleotides match TRBD2. This CDR3 region has 14 residues. Germline CDR1 is MDHEN and CDR2 is SYDVKM. The ends lost 2 bases at V and 9 bases at J; junction bases unmatched: 7. CDR3 nucleotides: TGTGCCAGCAGTTTAACGGGACTATTTACTGAGCAGTTCTTC. It encodes CASSLTGLFTEQFF.

The chain couples TRBV5-8 to TRBJ2-7; D is possibly TRBD1 (6 bases). Germline V gives CDR1 SGHTS, CDR2 YDEGEE. V lost 0 bases and J 5 bases, leaving 6 bases between the germline ends. This CDR3 has 12 residues. The CDR3 DNA is TGTGCCAGCAGCTTGGAGGGGGACGAGCAGTACTTC. It is translated as CASSLEGDEQYF. Full variable domain (missing parts from reference TRBV5-8 and TRBJ2-7): EAGVTQSPTHLIKTRGQQATLRCSPISGHTSVYWYQQALGLGLQFLLWYDEGEERNRGNFPPRFSGRQFPNYSSELNVNALELEDSALYLCASSLEGDEQYFGPGTRLTVT.

The rearrangement joins TRBV5-5 to TRBJ1-5, with unresolved D. Germline V CDR1 and CDR2: SGHKS, YYEKEE (reference sequence). V was shortened by 0 bases and J by 1 base, with 8 bases between the two germline ends. The CDR3 sequence is 15 residues long. CDR3 DNA sequence: TGTGCCAGCAGCTTGGTGGGCCCGAGCAATCAGCCCCAGCATTTT. It is translated as CASSLVGPSNQPQHF.

This rearrangement joins TRBV6-5 to TRBJ2-5; D remains ambiguous. V lost 7 bases to trimming and J lost 2 bases, with 17 bases between them. CDR3 length: 15 amino acids. The germline gives CDR1 MNHEY, CDR2 SVGAGI. The CDR3 DNA is TGTGCCAGCAAAAGCCGGGCCATCCAACAAGAGACCCAGTACTTC. Its translation: CASKSRAIQQETQYF.

The rearrangement uses TRBV28 and TRBJ1-3; maybe TRBD1 (6 bases). The ends were cut back, 6 bases at V and 13 bases at J, with 13 bases in the middle. The CDR3 length is 11 residues. Looked up from germline, CDR1 is MDHEN and CDR2 is SYDVKM. The CDR3 is CASRQTGTIYF. CDR3 nucleotides: TGTGCCAGCAGGCAGACAGGAACAATATATTTT.

The J gene is TRBJ1-3, the V gene TRBV5-1; D is perhaps TRBD1 (6 bases). Germline V gene data show CDR1 as SGHRS and CDR2 as YFSETQ. V lost 1 base and J lost 4, with 15 bases in between. This CDR3 comprises 16 residues. The CDR3, as DNA: TGCGCCAGCAGCTTGAGGGGGTCAGGGGCAGGAAACACCATATATTTT. Translating it yields CASSLRGSGAGNTIYF.

This chain connects TRBV19 to TRBJ2-4; 7 nucleotides agree with TRBD1. This CDR3 has 18 residues. V lost 5 bases and J lost 0; bases outside the gene matches: 13. From germline, CDR1 is LNHDA and CDR2 SQIVND (reference sequence). DNA of the CDR3: TGTGCCAGTAGTGCCTCGACAGGGTTCGAAGTAGCCAAAAACATTCAGTACTTC. The encoded protein is CASSASTGFEVAKNIQYF.

The chain couples TRBV5-6 to TRBJ2-3, with TRBD2 matching 14 bases. The trim removed 5 bases at V and 2 bases at J, leaving 7 bases unmatched. CDR3 length: 17 residues. CDR1 is SGHDT, CDR2 YYEEEE, per germline. CDR3 in amino acids: CASSFGLAGGLTDTQYF. The CDR3 nucleotides read TGTGCCAGCAGTTTCGGACTAGCGGGGGGACTCACAGATACGCAGTATTTT.

J is TRBJ1-2 and V is TRBV28; a weak D match, TRBD1 (5 bases). Germline V CDR1 and CDR2: MDHEN, SYDVKM. The CDR3 extends over 13 amino acids. The V end was cut by 5 bases, the J end by 2 bases, with 9 bases between. CDR3 nucleotides: TGTGCCAGCAGTCGAGACAGAAACTATGGCTACACCTTC. It encodes CASSRDRNYGYTF.

CDR3 DNA sequence: TGTGCCAGCTCACCCGGAACGGGGAACACTGAAGCTTTCTTT. Translating it yields CASSPGTGNTEAFF. The chain combines TRBV18 with TRBJ1-1, with D unresolved. Germline CDR1 and CDR2: KGHSH and LQKENI. The CDR3 runs to 14 residues. V dropped 3 bases and J dropped 1 base, with 9 bases sitting between them.

The chain joins TRBV28 to TRBJ2-2, with D uncertain. Germline CDR1 reads MDHEN; CDR2 reads SYDVKM. This CDR3 is built from 16 residues. Trimming shortened V by 4 bases and J by 1 base, and 13 bases separated the two germline ends. In nucleotides, the CDR3 is TGTGCCAGCAGTTACTATGACTTGAAGAACACCGGGGAGCTGTTTTTT. Protein: CASSYYDLKNTGELFF.

Judged by abundance, this clone is large. This rearrangement joins TRBV7-9 to TRBJ1-1; no definite D call. The V end lost 1 base, the J end lost 7 bases, and 7 bases lay between the germline ends. CDR1 is SEHNR and CDR2 is FQNEAQ in the germline V gene (reference sequence). This CDR3 contains 12 residues. The CDR3 DNA reads as TGTGCCAGCAGCTTAGAACAACGTGAAGCTTTCTTT. It translates to CASSLEQREAFF.

This chain uses TRBV28 with TRBJ2-1; 13 nucleotides match TRBD2. After removal of 6 bases from V and 4 bases from J, the junction contained 9 bases not matched to a gene. The germline V gene encodes CDR1 MDHEN and CDR2 SYDVKM. This CDR3 is 17 amino acids long. CDR3 sequence (DNA): TGTGCCAGCAGCAGACTAGCGGGAGGAAGAGTTTACAATGAGCAGTTCTTC. It yields the protein CASSRLAGGRVYNEQFF.

This clone was picked up one time. The chain combines TRBV5-6 with TRBJ1-2; TRBD1 matches 10 bases. This CDR3 is 14 amino acids long. V was pared by 3 bases and J by 6 bases, with 5 bases of the junction left unmatched. Germline lookup yields CDR1 SGHDT and CDR2 YYEEEE. This chain's CDR3 is CASSSGTGVHGYTF. CDR3 coding DNA: TGTGCCAGCAGCTCGGGGACAGGGGTGCATGGCTACACCTTC.

The V call is TRBV14, the J call TRBJ2-1; 8 bases agree with TRBD2. In germline, CDR1 is SGHDN, CDR2 FVKESK. With V trimmed by 4 bases and J by 6 bases, 8 bases remained unmatched. The CDR3 is 15 residues long. In DNA form, the CDR3 reads TGTGCCAGCAGCCCACCCGGGACTAGGGCCAATGAGCAGTTCTTC. Translation gives CASSPPGTRANEQFF.

The chain joins TRBV18 to TRBJ1-1; D not resolved. V dropped 5 bases and J dropped 5 bases, with 12 bases sitting between them. CDR3 length: 13 amino acids. Germline V gives CDR1 KGHSH, CDR2 LQKENI. The CDR3 here is CASSISAETEAFF. CDR3 sequence (DNA): TGTGCCAGCTCAATCAGCGCGGAGACTGAAGCTTTCTTT.

The chain joins TRBV11-3 to TRBJ2-1; possibly TRBD2 for D (6 bases). The germline V gene encodes CDR1 SGHNT and CDR2 YENEEA. There are 15 residues in the CDR3. V was clipped by 2 bases and J by 8 bases, with 16 bases between them. The CDR3 loop is CASSLSSGYRDEQFF. CDR3 in DNA: TGTGCCAGCAGCTTAAGTAGCGGCTATCGGGATGAGCAGTTCTTC.

The J gene is TRBJ2-3, the V gene TRBV18; tentatively, D is TRBD1 (6 bases). The CDR3 length is 13 residues. Germline V gene data show CDR1 as KGHSH and CDR2 as LQKENI. The V end was cut by 2 bases, the J end by 7 bases, with 10 bases between. This chain's CDR3 is CASSPTQGNTQYF. The CDR3 nucleotides read TGTGCCAGCTCACCAACCCAGGGGAATACGCAGTATTTT.